These T cell receptor beta chains were read from a single sample in a study of chemoradiotherapy in HPV16-positive cancers. Sequenced by immunoSEQ multiplex PCR; TCRdb stores in-frame clones only, minus some. The table records 8,000 to 10,000 clones, about 85% of them present only once. This sample comprised tumor tissue, obtained from a patient who underwent chemoradiotherapy. Source of these receptors: a human donor with HPV-associated anogenital cancer. The CDR3 runs from the conserved cysteine through the conserved F or W. The D gene is left open where the match is weak. For some rows the clone size is stated as once, few or many, or as a class when expanded; others skip it.

j_call: TRBJ2-7; cdr3_length: 18; clone_size: NA; v_call: TRBV21-1; d_call: NA; cdr3_aa: CASSSTRDRLSIAYEQYF; cdr3_nt: TGTGCCAGCAGCTCCACCCGGGACCGCCTTTCGATCGCCTACGAGCAGTACTTC
j_call: TRBJ2-7; cdr3_length: 16; clone_size: once; v_call: TRBV30; d_call: TRBD2; cdr3_aa: CAWTPGAGVGAYEQYF; cdr3_nt: TGTGCCTGGACGCCTGGGGCGGGGGTAGGGGCCTACGAGCAGTACTTC
j_call: TRBJ1-1; cdr3_length: 11; clone_size: NA; v_call: TRBV2; d_call: NA; cdr3_aa: CASLVNTEAFF; cdr3_nt: TGTGCCAGCTTAGTGAACACTGAAGCTTTCTTT
j_call: TRBJ1-6; cdr3_length: 14; clone_size: once; v_call: TRBV6-5; d_call: NA; cdr3_aa: CASRRQANNSPLHF; cdr3_nt: TGTGCCAGCCGTAGACAGGCTAATAATTCACCCCTCCACTTT
j_call: TRBJ2-7; cdr3_length: 14; clone_size: NA; v_call: TRBV25-1; d_call: NA; cdr3_aa: CATERGGSSYEQYF; cdr3_nt: TGTGCCACCGAAAGGGGGGGGTCCTCCTACGAGCAGTACTTC
j_call: TRBJ2-2; cdr3_length: 14; clone_size: NA; v_call: TRBV7-9; d_call: TRBD2; cdr3_aa: CASSFGLANGELFF; cdr3_nt: TGTGCCAGCAGCTTCGGACTAGCTAACGGGGAGCTGTTTTTT
j_call: TRBJ2-5; cdr3_length: 15; clone_size: NA; v_call: TRBV11-3; d_call: NA; cdr3_aa: CASSGGGLRGETQYF; cdr3_nt: TGTGCCAGCAGCGGCGGGGGCCTCCGGGGGGAGACCCAGTACTTC
j_call: TRBJ1-3; cdr3_length: 17; clone_size: NA; v_call: TRBV28; d_call: TRBD1; cdr3_aa: CASSSLGQANSGNTIYF; cdr3_nt: TGTGCCAGCAGTTCTCTGGGACAGGCCAACTCTGGAAACACCATATATTTT
j_call: TRBJ1-1; cdr3_length: 14; clone_size: NA; v_call: TRBV19; d_call: NA; cdr3_aa: CASSRGGVNTEAFF; cdr3_nt: TGTGCCAGTAGTCGGGGTGGGGTGAACACTGAAGCTTTCTTT
j_call: TRBJ1-5; cdr3_length: 12; clone_size: NA; v_call: TRBV28; d_call: NA; cdr3_aa: CASSPRQQPQHF; cdr3_nt: TGTGCCAGCAGTCCTCGCCAACAGCCCCAGCATTTT
j_call: TRBJ1-5; cdr3_length: 13; clone_size: NA; v_call: TRBV10-2; d_call: NA; cdr3_aa: CASSETGYQPQHF; cdr3_nt: TGCGCCAGCAGTGAAACGGGATATCAGCCCCAGCATTTT
j_call: TRBJ2-7; cdr3_length: 15; clone_size: NA; v_call: TRBV5-1; d_call: TRBD1; cdr3_aa: CASSLEGQGAYEQYF; cdr3_nt: TGCGCCAGCAGCTTAGAGGGACAGGGAGCCTACGAGCAGTACTTC
j_call: TRBJ2-1; cdr3_length: 13; clone_size: NA; v_call: TRBV11-2; d_call: NA; cdr3_aa: CASSLDWTVGQFF; cdr3_nt: TGTGCCAGCAGCTTAGACTGGACGGTTGGGCAGTTCTTC
j_call: TRBJ2-5; cdr3_length: 13; clone_size: NA; v_call: TRBV30; d_call: NA; cdr3_aa: CAWSAQGPETQYF; cdr3_nt: TGTGCCTGGAGTGCCCAGGGGCCGGAGACCCAGTACTTC
j_call: TRBJ2-3; cdr3_length: 16; clone_size: NA; v_call: TRBV30; d_call: TRBD2; cdr3_aa: CAWTIGLAGVPDTQYF; cdr3_nt: TGTGCCTGGACGATAGGACTAGCGGGAGTACCAGATACGCAGTATTTT
j_call: TRBJ2-5; cdr3_length: 13; clone_size: NA; v_call: TRBV30; d_call: NA; cdr3_aa: CAVDWGLWETQYF; cdr3_nt: TGTGCCGTGGATTGGGGGCTTTGGGAGACCCAGTACTTC
j_call: TRBJ2-7; cdr3_length: 13; clone_size: NA; v_call: TRBV30; d_call: TRBD1; cdr3_aa: CAWSGDRPYEQYF; cdr3_nt: TGTGCCTGGAGTGGGGACAGACCCTACGAGCAGTACTTC
j_call: TRBJ1-3; cdr3_length: 15; clone_size: NA; v_call: TRBV7-9; d_call: NA; cdr3_aa: CASSPRRVTGNTIYF; cdr3_nt: TGTGCCAGCAGCCCCCGAAGGGTGACTGGAAACACCATATATTTT
j_call: TRBJ2-7; cdr3_length: 14; clone_size: once; v_call: TRBV18; d_call: NA; cdr3_aa: CASSPLQQGHEQYF; cdr3_nt: TGTGCCAGCTCACCGTTGCAACAGGGTCACGAGCAGTACTTC
j_call: TRBJ1-6; cdr3_length: 15; clone_size: NA; v_call: TRBV7-9; d_call: NA; cdr3_aa: CASSLGETYNSPLHF; cdr3_nt: TGTGCCAGCAGCTTAGGGGAGACCTATAATTCACCCCTCCACTTT
j_call: TRBJ1-1; cdr3_length: 12; clone_size: NA; v_call: TRBV6-5; d_call: NA; cdr3_aa: CASKRGNTEAFF; cdr3_nt: TGTGCCAGCAAACGCGGGAACACTGAAGCTTTCTTT
j_call: TRBJ1-5; cdr3_length: 14; clone_size: NA; v_call: TRBV2; d_call: NA; cdr3_aa: CASSKGGADQPQHF; cdr3_nt: TGTGCCAGCAGTAAGGGGGGGGCAGATCAGCCCCAGCATTTT
j_call: TRBJ2-7; cdr3_length: 12; clone_size: once; v_call: TRBV6-1; d_call: NA; cdr3_aa: CASSEDGGQQYF; cdr3_nt: TGTGCCAGCAGTGAAGACGGAGGTCAACAGTACTTC
j_call: TRBJ2-1; cdr3_length: 11; clone_size: NA; v_call: TRBV20-1; d_call: NA; cdr3_aa: CSVPSSNEQFF; cdr3_nt: TGCAGTGTCCCCAGTTCCAATGAGCAGTTCTTC
j_call: TRBJ2-3; cdr3_length: 14; clone_size: NA; v_call: TRBV28; d_call: TRBD2; cdr3_aa: CASRRTSSTDTQYF; cdr3_nt: TGTGCCAGCAGGAGGACTAGCAGCACAGATACGCAGTATTTT
j_call: TRBJ1-5; cdr3_length: 14; clone_size: NA; v_call: TRBV6-1; d_call: TRBD1; cdr3_aa: CASSWDRGNQPQHF; cdr3_nt: TGTGCCAGCAGTTGGGACAGGGGAAATCAGCCCCAGCATTTT
j_call: TRBJ2-3; cdr3_length: 19; clone_size: NA; v_call: TRBV18; d_call: TRBD2; cdr3_aa: CASSPLLQISGGATDTQYF; cdr3_nt: TGTGCCAGCTCACCACTTTTACAGATTAGCGGGGGGGCCACAGATACGCAGTATTTT
j_call: TRBJ2-3; cdr3_length: 13; clone_size: NA; v_call: TRBV28; d_call: NA; cdr3_aa: CASSSSPGDTQYF; cdr3_nt: TGTGCCAGCAGTTCCTCACCGGGCGATACGCAGTATTTT
j_call: TRBJ2-2; cdr3_length: 13; clone_size: NA; v_call: TRBV30; d_call: NA; cdr3_aa: CAWIRSLPGELFF; cdr3_nt: TGTGCCTGGATCCGGTCGTTACCCGGGGAGCTGTTTTTT
j_call: TRBJ2-5; cdr3_length: 13; clone_size: NA; v_call: TRBV13; d_call: NA; cdr3_aa: CASSLSSLRTQYF; cdr3_nt: TGTGCCAGCAGCTTATCTAGCTTGCGGACCCAGTACTTC
j_call: TRBJ2-3; cdr3_length: 16; clone_size: NA; v_call: TRBV19; d_call: NA; cdr3_aa: CASSNPGATGTDTQYF; cdr3_nt: TGTGCCAGTAGTAACCCTGGGGCGACGGGGACAGATACGCAGTATTTT
j_call: TRBJ1-2; cdr3_length: 13; clone_size: NA; v_call: TRBV7-2; d_call: TRBD1; cdr3_aa: CASSWTGGYGYTF; cdr3_nt: TGTGCCAGCAGCTGGACAGGGGGCTATGGCTACACCTTC
j_call: TRBJ2-3; cdr3_length: 12; clone_size: NA; v_call: TRBV9; d_call: NA; cdr3_aa: CASSEKTDTQYF; cdr3_nt: TGTGCCAGCAGCGAAAAAACAGATACGCAGTATTTT
j_call: TRBJ1-1; cdr3_length: 14; clone_size: NA; v_call: TRBV7-9; d_call: NA; cdr3_aa: CASSPGRTNTEAFF; cdr3_nt: TGTGCCAGCAGCCCCGGACGGACAAACACTGAAGCTTTCTTT
j_call: TRBJ2-1; cdr3_length: 17; clone_size: few; v_call: TRBV7-9; d_call: TRBD2; cdr3_aa: CASSPSLAGRSYNEQFF; cdr3_nt: TGTGCCAGCAGCCCATCCTTAGCGGGACGCTCCTACAATGAGCAGTTCTTC
j_call: TRBJ2-2; cdr3_length: 13; clone_size: NA; v_call: TRBV5-1; d_call: NA; cdr3_aa: CASSLAIAGELFF; cdr3_nt: TGCGCCAGCAGCTTAGCCATCGCCGGGGAGCTGTTTTTT
j_call: TRBJ2-5; cdr3_length: 14; clone_size: once; v_call: TRBV7-7; d_call: TRBD2; cdr3_aa: CASSLAGVGDTQYF; cdr3_nt: TGTGCTAGCAGCTTGGCGGGAGTGGGGGATACCCAGTACTTC
j_call: TRBJ2-2; cdr3_length: 14; clone_size: NA; v_call: TRBV6-6; d_call: TRBD2; cdr3_aa: CASSGGANTGELFF; cdr3_nt: TGTGCCAGCAGTGGGGGGGCGAACACCGGGGAGCTGTTTTTT
j_call: TRBJ1-2; cdr3_length: 14; clone_size: NA; v_call: TRBV7-3; d_call: NA; cdr3_aa: CASSLGGRSHGYTF; cdr3_nt: TGTGCCAGCAGCTTGGGTGGTCGGTCTCATGGCTACACCTTC
j_call: TRBJ2-5; cdr3_length: 16; clone_size: once; v_call: TRBV5-6; d_call: NA; cdr3_aa: CASSLTGTSFQETQYF; cdr3_nt: TGTGCCAGCAGCTTGACAGGCACTAGCTTCCAAGAGACCCAGTACTTC